This is a list of T cell receptor beta chains from one sample in a study of OX40 agonist ivuxolimab in advanced cancers. Sequencing was performed with immunoSEQ multiplex PCR; in TCRdb, only in-frame clones are kept and a portion is missing. The sample carries roughly 35,000 clones, 88% recorded once. The sequencing used CD4+ or CD8+ T cells sorted from blood, collected in a trial of the OX40 agonist ivuxolimab. These receptors originate from an adult with an advanced solid tumor such as melanoma, head and neck, liver or kidney cancer. Each CDR3 is given with its conserved first and last residue. The D gene is left open where the match is weak. Not all rows give a size; the values are once, few, many and, for expanded clones, a class.

J: TRBJ2-5
size: -
D: -
V: TRBV7-2
CDR3: CASSPGLARGNKETQYF
DNA: TGTGCCAGCAGCCCCGGACTGGCCAGGGGAAACAAAGAGACCCAGTACTTC

J: TRBJ2-7
size: -
D: -
V: TRBV6-1
CDR3: CASSDSFRVF
DNA: TGTGCCAGCAGTGACTCTTTTCGGGTCTTC

J: TRBJ2-7
size: -
D: -
V: TRBV5-1
CDR3: CASSLVAGASYEQYF
DNA: TGCGCCAGCAGCTTGGTGGCAGGGGCGTCCTACGAGCAGTACTTC

J: TRBJ2-7
size: -
D: -
V: TRBV10-3
CDR3: CAIRGRDYEQYF
DNA: TGTGCCATCAGGGGACGGGACTACGAGCAGTACTTC

J: TRBJ2-7
size: -
D: TRBD2
V: TRBV15
CDR3: CTTSSSSPSGTSGGAYEQYF
DNA: TGTACCACCAGCAGCTCTTCCCCTAGCGGGACTAGCGGGGGGGCCTACGAGCAGTACTTC

J: TRBJ2-3
size: -
D: TRBD1
V: TRBV10-3
CDR3: CAISNQGANTDTQYF
DNA: TGTGCCATCAGTAATCAGGGGGCCAACACAGATACGCAGTATTTT

J: TRBJ1-5
size: -
D: -
V: TRBV7-9
CDR3: CASSLSQGGSNQPQHF
DNA: TGTGCCAGCAGCTTAAGTCAGGGAGGATCCAATCAGCCCCAGCATTTT

J: TRBJ1-6
size: -
D: -
V: TRBV28
CDR3: CASSLPGPNNSPLHF
DNA: TGTGCCAGCAGTTTGCCCGGGCCGAATAATTCACCCCTCCACTTT

J: TRBJ2-4
size: -
D: TRBD2
V: TRBV4-1
CDR3: CASSPGLAGGSGKNIQYF
DNA: TGCGCCAGCAGCCCCGGACTAGCGGGGGGCTCGGGCAAAAACATTCAGTACTTC

J: TRBJ2-1
size: -
D: TRBD2
V: TRBV5-1
CDR3: CASSVRRGAGGSSYNEQFF
DNA: TGCGCCAGCAGCGTCCGCAGAGGAGCGGGGGGGAGCTCCTACAATGAGCAGTTCTTC

J: TRBJ2-7
size: -
D: -
V: TRBV28
CDR3: CASSSPPVGEQYF
DNA: TGTGCCAGCAGTTCACCTCCGGTGGGCGAGCAGTACTTC

J: TRBJ2-7
size: -
D: TRBD1
V: TRBV28
CDR3: CASSSAGTGGFSEQYF
DNA: TGTGCCAGCAGTTCCGCCGGGACAGGGGGTTTTAGCGAGCAGTACTTC

J: TRBJ1-2
size: -
D: TRBD1
V: TRBV20-1
CDR3: CSASGQGKYTF
DNA: TGCAGTGCCTCGGGACAGGGAAAATACACCTTC

J: TRBJ2-1
size: -
D: TRBD2
V: TRBV6-1
CDR3: CAALQLLAANNEQFF
DNA: TGTGCCGCCCTGCAGCTGCTAGCGGCTAACAATGAGCAGTTCTTC

J: TRBJ2-7
size: -
D: -
V: TRBV5-1
CDR3: CASSLGLRTAHSSYEQYF
DNA: TGCGCCAGCAGCTTGGGGTTACGGACCGCTCATAGCTCCTACGAGCAGTACTTC

J: TRBJ2-6
size: -
D: TRBD2
V: TRBV18
CDR3: CASSSLAGGSSSGANVLTF
DNA: TGTGCCAGCTCATCTCTAGCGGGGGGGTCCAGCTCTGGGGCCAACGTCCTGACTTTC

J: TRBJ2-1
size: -
D: -
V: TRBV10-3
CDR3: CAVKRGLSYNEQFF
DNA: TGTGCCGTTAAAAGGGGCCTCTCCTACAATGAGCAGTTCTTC

J: TRBJ2-1
size: -
D: -
V: TRBV7-6
CDR3: CASSLDWVREQFF
DNA: TGTGCCAGCAGCTTAGATTGGGTCCGCGAGCAGTTCTTC

J: TRBJ2-6
size: -
D: -
V: TRBV5-1
CDR3: CASTHQSNSGANVLTF
DNA: TGCGCCAGCACCCACCAGTCTAACTCTGGGGCCAACGTCCTGACTTTC

J: TRBJ1-1
size: -
D: -
V: TRBV6-5
CDR3: CASSRNLRTEAFF
DNA: TGTGCCAGCAGCCGCAACTTGCGGACTGAAGCTTTCTTT

J: TRBJ2-3
size: -
D: -
V: TRBV2
CDR3: CASSEATPWGGEDTQYF
DNA: TGTGCCAGCAGTGAAGCCACCCCTTGGGGCGGGGAAGATACGCAGTATTTT

J: TRBJ2-2
size: few
D: TRBD1
V: TRBV2
CDR3: CASTRQGSNTGELFF
DNA: TGTGCCAGCACCAGACAGGGGTCGAACACCGGGGAGCTGTTTTTT

J: TRBJ2-5
size: -
D: -
V: TRBV29-1
CDR3: CSVGLDRETQYF
DNA: TGCAGCGTGGGGCTGGACCGAGAGACCCAGTACTTC

J: TRBJ2-5
size: -
D: TRBD1
V: TRBV18
CDR3: CASSPTNTGGGETQYF
DNA: TGTGCCAGCTCACCTACGAACACAGGGGGCGGCGAGACCCAGTACTTC

J: TRBJ2-1
size: -
D: TRBD1
V: TRBV7-3
CDR3: CASSFGTGVGNEQFF
DNA: TGTGCCAGCAGCTTTGGTACAGGGGTAGGGAATGAGCAGTTCTTC

J: TRBJ2-2
size: -
D: TRBD2
V: TRBV7-2
CDR3: CASSLKMLAGGGDTGELFF
DNA: TGTGCCAGCAGCTTAAAAATGCTAGCGGGAGGAGGGGACACCGGGGAGCTGTTTTTT

J: TRBJ2-5
size: -
D: -
V: TRBV6-5
CDR3: CASTPRRGNQETQYF
DNA: TGTGCCAGCACCCCACGTCGGGGGAATCAAGAGACCCAGTACTTC

J: TRBJ1-2
size: few
D: -
V: TRBV19
CDR3: CASSGVLPNYGYTF
DNA: TGTGCCAGTAGTGGGGTGTTGCCTAACTATGGCTACACCTTC

J: TRBJ1-1
size: -
D: -
V: TRBV27
CDR3: CASSDLLRGNTEAFF
DNA: TGTGCCAGCAGTGACTTACTTCGGGGAAACACTGAAGCTTTCTTT

J: TRBJ1-3
size: -
D: TRBD1
V: TRBV6-6
CDR3: CASSLTGGIGNTIYF
DNA: TGTGCCAGCAGTCTTACAGGGGGCATCGGAAACACCATATATTTT

J: TRBJ1-2
size: -
D: -
V: TRBV20-1
CDR3: CSARPSSYTF
DNA: TGCAGTGCTAGACCGAGTAGCTACACCTTC

J: TRBJ2-7
size: -
D: -
V: TRBV9
CDR3: CASSPRGQSSYEQYF
DNA: TGTGCCAGCAGCCCTCGGGGACAAAGCTCCTACGAGCAGTACTTC

J: TRBJ1-6
size: -
D: -
V: TRBV5-1
CDR3: CASSSIPRTAILGNSPLHF
DNA: TGCGCCAGCAGCTCAATACCCAGGACAGCCATTCTGGGTAATTCACCCCTCCACTTT

J: TRBJ1-1
size: -
D: -
V: TRBV30
CDR3: CAWRVDRRTEAFF
DNA: TGTGCCTGGAGGGTCGACAGGAGGACTGAAGCTTTCTTT

J: TRBJ2-3
size: once
D: -
V: TRBV7-6
CDR3: CASSTDSDYTDTQYF
DNA: TGTGCCAGCAGCACGGACAGCGATTACACAGATACGCAGTATTTT

J: TRBJ2-7
size: -
D: -
V: TRBV28
CDR3: CVAAGRGSSYEQYF
DNA: TGTGTCGCGGCGGGACGGGGAAGCTCCTACGAGCAGTACTTC

J: TRBJ2-7
size: -
D: -
V: TRBV15
CDR3: CATSRGHVYEQYF
DNA: TGTGCCACCAGCAGAGGGCATGTCTACGAGCAGTACTTC

J: TRBJ2-5
size: -
D: TRBD1
V: TRBV5-4
CDR3: CASSLDGGQGVRQETQYF
DNA: TGTGCCAGCAGCTTGGACGGGGGACAGGGGGTCCGGCAAGAGACCCAGTACTTC

J: TRBJ2-5
size: once
D: TRBD2
V: TRBV11-2
CDR3: CASSPGGALAAQETQYF
DNA: TGTGCCAGCAGTCCCGGAGGGGCCCTAGCGGCCCAAGAGACCCAGTACTTC

J: TRBJ2-1
size: -
D: TRBD1
V: TRBV27
CDR3: CASSLLGTGGRNEQFF
DNA: TGTGCCAGCAGTTTATTAGGGACAGGGGGACGGAATGAGCAGTTCTTC

J: TRBJ2-3
size: -
D: -
V: TRBV5-1
CDR3: CASSTPTDTQYF
DNA: TGCGCCAGCAGCACTCCAACAGATACGCAGTATTTT

J: TRBJ2-1
size: -
D: TRBD2
V: TRBV7-2
CDR3: CASSSGLAAPNEQFF
DNA: TGTGCCAGCAGCTCGGGACTAGCCGCCCCCAATGAGCAGTTCTTC

J: TRBJ1-2
size: -
D: -
V: TRBV18
CDR3: CASSTSGGNYGYTF
DNA: TGTGCCAGCTCCACTTCCGGGGGTAACTATGGCTACACCTTC

J: TRBJ2-3
size: -
D: TRBD2
V: TRBV5-1
CDR3: CASSLLAGGPGDTQYF
DNA: TGCGCCAGCAGCTTGTTAGCGGGGGGGCCTGGAGATACGCAGTATTTT

J: TRBJ2-7
size: -
D: -
V: TRBV2
CDR3: CASSVGVNEQYF
DNA: TGTGCCAGCAGTGTGGGAGTGAACGAGCAGTACTTC

J: TRBJ1-6
size: -
D: TRBD1
V: TRBV5-1
CDR3: CASSSGQGAGYNSPLHF
DNA: TGCGCCAGCAGCTCGGGACAGGGGGCTGGCTATAATTCACCCCTCCACTTT

J: TRBJ1-1
size: -
D: -
V: TRBV2
CDR3: CASSEGGERMNTEAFF
DNA: TGTGCCAGCAGTGAGGGAGGGGAGCGGATGAACACTGAAGCTTTCTTT

J: TRBJ2-6
size: -
D: TRBD1
V: TRBV5-1
CDR3: CASSSTGSGANVLTF
DNA: TGCGCCAGCAGCTCGACAGGGTCTGGGGCCAACGTCCTGACTTTC

J: TRBJ2-7
size: -
D: TRBD1
V: TRBV19
CDR3: CASSPEPRDRGSYEQYF
DNA: TGTGCCAGTAGTCCAGAGCCCCGGGACAGGGGATCCTACGAGCAGTACTTC

J: TRBJ2-2
size: -
D: -
V: TRBV5-1
CDR3: CASSHSVYNTGELFF
DNA: TGCGCCAGCAGCCACTCGGTCTACAACACCGGGGAGCTGTTTTTT

J: TRBJ1-2
size: -
D: -
V: TRBV5-1
CDR3: CASSLAVSGDPLTF
DNA: TGCGCCAGCAGCTTGGCCGTTTCAGGGGACCCCCTCACCTTC

J: TRBJ2-7
size: -
D: TRBD2
V: TRBV5-6
CDR3: CASSGFSGIISYEQYF
DNA: TGTGCCAGCAGCGGATTTAGCGGGATCATTTCTTACGAGCAGTACTTC

J: TRBJ2-2
size: -
D: TRBD1
V: TRBV28
CDR3: CASSPDRVGAGELFF
DNA: TGTGCCAGCAGTCCTGACAGGGTAGGGGCCGGGGAGCTGTTTTTT

J: TRBJ1-5
size: -
D: -
V: TRBV11-3
CDR3: CASSFRGRGGHQPQHF
DNA: TGTGCCAGCAGCTTCAGAGGCAGGGGTGGGCATCAGCCCCAGCATTTT

J: TRBJ2-3
size: -
D: TRBD2
V: TRBV28
CDR3: CASSPPSGLTDTQYF
DNA: TGTGCCAGCAGTCCGCCTAGCGGCCTCACAGATACGCAGTATTTT